These 28 T cell receptor beta chains share one sample of origin, sequenced in a study of CD8+ T cells in alopecia areata. This sample's treatment: oral pan-JAK inhibitor, 5-10 mg twice daily. Extraction and reverse transcription of RNA yielded cDNA as the sequencing template. Method: immunoSEQ multiplex PCR; TCRdb's copy keeps in-frame clones and lacks some. The data hold roughly 100,000 clones, with 85% to 90% observed a single time. The specimen comprised CD8+ T cells sorted from blood, sampled around week 34, from a patient treated with tofacitinib. The receptor set was obtained from a human donor with alopecia areata.

The sample holds a few counts of this clone. The chain recombines TRBV10-3 with TRBJ2-1, with 10 bases aligning to TRBD2. With 8 bases clipped from V and 3 bases from J, the junction kept 13 bases outside the gene matches. This CDR3 has 17 amino acids. CDR1 ENHRY and CDR2 SYGVKD come from the germline V gene. As DNA, the CDR3 is TGTGCCATCTCAGGGCTAGCGGGGGCCATCCTCTACAATGAGCAGTTCTTC. Translating it yields CAISGLAGAILYNEQFF.

This clone was seen a handful of times. This chain connects TRBV27 to TRBJ2-7, with D perhaps TRBD2 (6 bases). The V gene's germline CDR1 is MNHEY and CDR2 SMNVEV (reference sequence). V shed 4 bases and J shed 0 bases, with 10 bases lying between them. This CDR3 has 14 residues. The CDR3 region is CASSWLGGSYEQYF. The CDR3 bases are TGTGCCAGCAGTTGGTTGGGGGGCTCCTACGAGCAGTACTTC.

Worth noting for this clone: Other DNA sequences in this sample translate to the same CDR3. The V and J genes are TRBV27 and TRBJ2-7; TRBD1 matches 10 bases. Trimming removed 3 bases from V and 1 base from J; junction bases left unmatched: 6. The length of the CDR3 is 16 residues. In germline, CDR1 is MNHEY, CDR2 SMNVEV (reference sequence). The CDR3, as DNA: TGTGCCAGCAGTTTGGGAGACAGGGGGCTTTCCTACGAGCAGTACTTC. Encoded protein: CASSLGDRGLSYEQYF.

A note on this clone: The identical CDR3 is also encoded by other nucleotide sequences in the sample. The rearrangement links TRBV27 to TRBJ2-3; D is unclear. CDR1 MNHEY and CDR2 SMNVEV come from the germline V gene (reference sequence). The V gene lost 0 bases and the J gene lost 2 bases, with 0 bases spanning the gap. CDR3 length: 12 residues. The CDR3 sequence is CASSLSTDTQYF. The CDR3 coding sequence is TGTGCCAGCAGTTTATCCACAGATACGCAGTATTTT.

The gene calls are TRBV25-1 and TRBJ1-1; D gene uncertain. The germline gives CDR1 MGHDK, CDR2 SYGVNS. This CDR3 spans 11 amino acids. Trimming shortened V by 6 bases and J by 1 base, and 3 bases separated the two germline ends. DNA for the CDR3: TGTGCCAGCAGCCCGAACACTGAAGCTTTCTTT. Its protein is CASSPNTEAFF. Based on the CDR3 plus reference TRBV25-1 and TRBJ1-1, the full variable domain is EADIYQTPRYLVIGTGKKITLECSQTMGHDKMYWYQQDPGMELHLIHYSYGVNSTEKGDLSSESTVSRIRTEHFPLTLESARPSHTSQYLCASSPNTEAFFGQGTRLTVV.

This chain links TRBV30 with TRBJ2-7; D is unresolved. CDR3 length: 13 residues. CDR1 is GTSNPN and CDR2 is SVGIG in the germline V gene (reference sequence). Trimming left V 0 bases short and J 4 bases short, with 10 bases between. The CDR3, as DNA: TGTGCCTGGAGTGTAGTCACAGTATACGAGCAGTACTTC. Translation: CAWSVVTVYEQYF.

The rearrangement links TRBV29-1 to TRBJ2-7; D is possibly TRBD1 (6 bases). V was clipped by 4 bases and J by 0 bases, with 13 bases between them. From germline, CDR1 is SQVTM and CDR2 ANQGSEA. This CDR3 is built from 14 residues. Here the CDR3 reads CSVVTGLSSYEQYF. DNA of the CDR3: TGCAGCGTTGTAACAGGGCTGAGCTCCTACGAGCAGTACTTC.

V gene TRBV2 combines with J gene TRBJ2-7; TRBD1 matches at 7 bases. After removal of 5 bases from V and 3 bases from J, the junction contained 4 bases not matched to a gene. In germline, CDR1 is SNHLY, CDR2 FYNNEI. This CDR3 contains 13 residues. This chain's CDR3 is CASSSRDSYEQYF. The DNA for the CDR3 is TGTGCCAGCAGTTCCCGGGACAGCTACGAGCAGTACTTC.

The DNA of the CDR3 is TGCGCCAGCAGCCAAGAAGGAGCTCCCTACGAGCAGTACTTC. Residues: CASSQEGAPYEQYF. The chain joins TRBV4-1 to TRBJ2-7; D gene ambiguous. Trimming pared 0 bases from V and 2 bases from J, leaving 8 bases between. CDR3 size: 14 residues. The V gene's germline CDR1 is MGHRA and CDR2 YSYEKL.

The rearrangement joins TRBV11-2 to TRBJ2-5; the D is unclear. The J call could be wrong; TRBJ2-7 is a better fit for the DNA end. CDR3 size: 13 residues. The germline V gene has CDR1 SGHAT and CDR2 FQNNGV. The CDR3 nucleotides read TGTGCCAGCAGCCGCCCCGGGTCCTACGAGCAGTACTTC. Translating it yields CASSRPGSYEQYF.

The chain recombines TRBV14 with TRBJ2-2; D is possibly TRBD1 or TRBD2 (5 bases each). The germline V gene has CDR1 SGHDN and CDR2 FVKESK. Trimming removed 3 bases at V and 2 bases at J, with 10 bases between. This CDR3 is 15 amino acids long. CDR3 sequence: CASSHVGPNTGELFF. In DNA, the CDR3 is TGTGCCAGCAGCCACGTGGGACCTAACACCGGGGAGCTGTTTTTT.

This chain links TRBV27 with TRBJ2-7; 8 bases are a match to TRBD1. V dropped 0 bases and J dropped 7; count of bases not matched to a gene: 8. Germline V CDR1 and CDR2: MNHEY, SMNVEV (reference sequence). This CDR3 spans 15 amino acids. DNA of the CDR3: TGTGCCAGCAGTTTATCCCCGGGCAGGGGGCGGGAGCAGTACTTC. Protein: CASSLSPGRGREQYF.

This rearrangement joins TRBV5-1 to TRBJ2-5; D is uncertain. The V end lost 9 bases, the J end lost 5 bases, and 14 bases lay between the germline ends. Germline V lookup: CDR1 SGHRS, CDR2 YFSETQ. The CDR3 loop spans 12 amino acids. DNA of the CDR3: TGCGCCACTAAGGGTGCACGGGAGACCCAGTACTTC. This translates into CATKGARETQYF.

V gene TRBV25-1 combines with J gene TRBJ2-5; D is uncertain. Trimming took off 7 bases at V and 1 base at J, with 16 bases between the two ends. Germline lookup yields CDR1 MGHDK and CDR2 SYGVNS. The CDR3 spans 15 residues. CDR3 coding DNA: TGTGCCAGCACTGCGTCCGGACGGTTCCAAGAGACCCAGTACTTC. This gives the protein CASTASGRFQETQYF.

This chain joins TRBV2 and TRBJ2-7, with D perhaps matching TRBD2 (5 bases). The germline gives CDR1 SNHLY, CDR2 FYNNEI. Trimming left V 3 bases short and J 5 bases short, with 8 bases between. CDR3 length: 12 amino acids. CDR3 sequence reads: CASSDSGNEQYF. The DNA for the CDR3 is TGTGCCAGCAGTGATTCGGGGAACGAGCAGTACTTC.

The chain is built from TRBV7-6 and TRBJ2-1, with D uncertain. CDR1 and CDR2 (germline): SGHVS, FNYEAQ. This CDR3 contains 14 residues. Trimming shortened V by 1 base and J by 5 bases, and 9 bases separated the two germline ends. CDR3 region: CASSLGLQNNEQFF. The CDR3 DNA sequence: TGTGCCAGCAGCTTAGGACTGCAAAACAATGAGCAGTTCTTC.

The chain uses TRBV5-1 and TRBJ2-1; 7 bases match TRBD2. With 4 bases clipped from V and 8 bases from J, the junction kept 12 bases outside the gene matches. The CDR3 has 15 residues. Germline assignment: CDR1 SGHRS and CDR2 YFSETQ. This CDR3 reads CASSRTGTKVDEQFF. The CDR3, as DNA: TGCGCCAGCAGCCGGACCGGGACTAAGGTAGATGAGCAGTTCTTC. Looking up the rest from reference TRBV5-1 and TRBJ2-1 gives the full variable domain: KAGVTQTPRYLIKTRGQQVTLSCSPISGHRSVSWYQQTPGQGLQFLFEYFSETQRNKGNFPGRFSGRQFSNSRSEMNVSTLELGDSALYLCASSRTGTKVDEQFFGPGTRLTVL.

CDR3 in DNA: TGCAGCGTTGATGGGACTAGCGGGCGTGACTACGAGCAGTACTTC. It is translated as CSVDGTSGRDYEQYF. The chain is built from TRBV29-1 and TRBJ2-7, with TRBD2 matching 12 bases. CDR3 length: 15 amino acids. V gave up 3 bases and J gave up 3 bases; unmatched junction bases: 6. The germline V gene encodes CDR1 SQVTM and CDR2 ANQGSEA.

The chain employs TRBV27 and TRBJ2-4; the D gene is possibly TRBD1 (6 bases). CDR1 MNHEY and CDR2 SMNVEV come from the germline V gene (reference sequence). The CDR3 has 14 amino acids. Trimming removed 6 bases at V and 6 bases at J, with 15 bases between. CDR3 nucleotide sequence: TGTGCCAGCAGACCAGGGGTTTCCGGAAACATTCAGTACTTC. It is translated as CASRPGVSGNIQYF.

The chain joins TRBV27 to TRBJ1-1, with a weak D call TRBD1 (5 bases). The germline CDR1 and CDR2 sequences are MNHEY and SMNVEV (reference sequence). This CDR3 spans 13 amino acids. The V end was cut by 5 bases, the J end by 7 bases, with 14 bases between. The CDR3 coding sequence is TGTGCCAGCAGTCCCCAGACAGCCCGTGAAGCTTTCTTT. Its protein product is CASSPQTAREAFF.

The CDR3 DNA follows: TGTGCCAGCAGTTCGACACGGACAGGGATTTACGAGCAGTACTTC. Its translation is CASSSTRTGIYEQYF. This chain connects TRBV28 to TRBJ2-7, with 8 bases aligning to TRBD1. After removal of 4 bases from V and 4 bases from J, the junction contained 9 bases not matched to a gene. The CDR3 runs 15 residues. Germline V lookup: CDR1 MDHEN, CDR2 SYDVKM. The whole variable domain, filled in from reference TRBV28 and TRBJ2-7, reads DVKVTQSSRYLVKRTGEKVFLECVQDMDHENMFWYRQDPGLGLRLIYFSYDVKMKEKGDIPEGYSVSREKKERFSLILESASTNQTSMYLCASSSTRTGIYEQYFGPGTRLTVT.

The gene calls are TRBV18 and TRBJ2-5; the D is unclear. Trimming stripped 0 bases from V and 5 bases from J, with 4 bases between. The CDR3 covers 12 residues. Germline V gene data show CDR1 as KGHSH and CDR2 as LQKENI. The CDR3 protein is CASSPPKETQYF. The CDR3 coding sequence is TGTGCCAGCTCACCACCGAAGGAGACCCAGTACTTC.

The V gene is TRBV5-1, the J gene TRBJ2-7; D perhaps matches TRBD1 (6 bases). The CDR3 spans 14 residues. CDR1 SGHRS and CDR2 YFSETQ come from the germline V gene. V was trimmed by 4 bases and J by 0 bases, leaving 11 bases between them. CDR3 nucleotide sequence: TGCGCCAGCAGCATAGGACAGAGCTCCTACGAGCAGTACTTC. Its protein product is CASSIGQSSYEQYF.

The rearrangement links TRBV7-9 to TRBJ2-1; 7 bases are shared with TRBD2. The CDR3 contains 15 residues. Germline lookup yields CDR1 SEHNR and CDR2 FQNEAQ (reference sequence). V shed 7 bases and J 6 bases; nucleotides not matched to a gene: 12. CDR3 coding DNA: TGTGCCAGCACCCGGGGTAGCGGGCTGTCCAATGAGCAGTTCTTC. Protein: CASTRGSGLSNEQFF.

The gene calls are TRBV4-1 and TRBJ2-7; possibly TRBD2 for D (6 bases). The germline V gene has CDR1 MGHRA and CDR2 YSYEKL. V was clipped by 3 bases and J by 3 bases, with 21 bases between them. The CDR3 runs to 17 residues. CDR3 protein: CASSHPPSGGAGYEQYF. As DNA, the CDR3 is TGCGCCAGCAGCCACCCGCCCTCAGGAGGGGCCGGCTACGAGCAGTACTTC.

The chain combines TRBV5-5 with TRBJ2-7; the match to TRBD1 covers 8 bases. V lost 3 bases, J lost 6 bases, and 8 bases stayed unmatched. CDR3 length equals 14 residues. In germline, CDR1 is SGHKS, CDR2 YYEKEE (reference sequence). This CDR3 is CASSYTVQGGEQYF. DNA of the CDR3: TGTGCCAGCAGCTACACCGTACAGGGGGGCGAGCAGTACTTC.

The chain has TRBV7-8 and TRBJ2-5; unclear D gene. Matching the DNA end better, TRBJ2-7 makes the J call doubtful. This CDR3 contains 13 residues. Germline CDR1 reads SGHVS; CDR2 reads FQNEAQ. CDR3 sequence: CASSLVGSGEQYF. The CDR3 nucleotides read TGTGCCAGCAGCTTAGTCGGAAGTGGCGAGCAGTACTTC.

The chain uses TRBV5-4 and TRBJ2-5; TRBD1 is a possible D gene (5 bases). Germline CDR1 reads SGHNT; CDR2 reads YYREEE (reference sequence). The V and J ends lost 3 bases and 3 bases respectively, with 6 bases between them. The CDR3 length is 12 residues. The CDR3 DNA follows: TGTGCCAGCAGCTCGACAGAAGAGACCCAGTACTTC. Translated, it gives CASSSTEETQYF.